This T cell receptor beta chain is from a study of CXCR3-negative and CXCR3-positive naive CD8 T cells. Study information: The study obtained some 150 million TRB reads, about 1.5 +/- 0.3 million per library. Study-wide findings and caveats: TRB CDR3s of CXCR3-positive naive cells were more hydrophobic than those of CXCR3-negative naive cells.

Libraries were UMI-labeled 5' RACE TRB cDNA. TCRdb re-called the 5' RACE reads; one entry per CDR3 protein, DNA not given. The sample spans around 63,000 distinct CDR3 sequences; the ten largest clones claim roughly 0.8%. About this clonotype itself: The antigen is not known.

The CDR3 is 14 amino acids. Germline CDR1 is LGHNA and CDR2 is YSLEER. Naive CD8+ T cells carried a CD45RO-CCR7+CD27+CD95- phenotype. The sequenced sample consisted of naive CXCR3+ CD8+ T cells from blood. This sample's subset: CD45RO-CCR7+CD27+CD95- naive CD8+ T cells expressing CXCR3 (TNR3+). This TCR derives from a human donor in good health. Some clones in this sample may be carry-over from other donors' samples. The chain couples TRBV4-3 to TRBJ2-5; TCRdb lists TRBD1, though no DNA is available to test this call. CDR3: CASSQGTGLETQYF.